The 7 T cell receptor beta chains given below trace back to one sample, sequenced in a study of beta chain features in type 1 diabetes. The entirety of the isolated RNA underwent reverse transcription, so expressed TCRB transcripts were sequenced. This table comes from immunoSEQ multiplex PCR, and its TCRdb copy is limited to in-frame clones, with some not included. The sample consists of more than 550,000 clones, around an eighth of them appearing once. The study, taken as a whole, reports: Moderate yet significant TCRB CDR3 shortening was seen in Type 1 diabetes patients in all four CD4+ subsets.

No antigen has been assigned to these receptors. Sequencing was done on a sample of naive CD4+ T cells from blood. These receptors all come from a man aged 18 to 29 with type 1 diabetes.

A few counts support this clone. The chain couples TRBV6-1 to TRBJ1-1; D gene uncertain. Trimming cost V 7 bases and J 3 bases, with 12 bases left between them. The V gene's germline CDR1 is MNHNS and CDR2 SASEGT. CDR3 length: 13 amino acids. CDR3 sequence: CASTYLGDTEAFF. CDR3 nucleotide sequence: TGTGCCAGCACTTACCTTGGGGACACTGAAGCTTTCTTT.

Regarding this clone: In the same sample, other DNA sequences code for this CDR3. This chain joins TRBV4-3 and TRBJ2-7, with D unclear. Germline CDR1 reads LGHNA; CDR2 reads YSLEER. CDR3 size: 13 residues. Trimming shortened V by 1 base and J by 1 base, and 5 bases separated the two germline ends. The DNA for the CDR3 is TGCGCCAGCAGCCAAGGCTATTCCTACGAGCAGTACTTC. Its protein is CASSQGYSYEQYF.

This rearrangement joins TRBV19 to TRBJ2-3, with D hard to call. CDR1 LNHDA and CDR2 SQIVND come from the germline V gene (reference sequence). V was pared by 3 bases and J by 4 bases, with 11 bases between. The CDR3 runs 14 residues. The CDR3: CASSISRASDTQYF. The CDR3 nucleotides read TGTGCCAGTAGTATTTCCCGAGCGTCAGATACGCAGTATTTT.

The genes are TRBV7-6 and TRBJ2-6, with D maybe TRBD1 (5 bases). CDR3 length equals 16 residues. Germline assignment: CDR1 SGHVS and CDR2 FNYEAQ. V dropped 1 base and J dropped 3 bases, with 10 bases sitting between them. CDR3: CASSLEAGYGANVLTF. CDR3 DNA sequence: TGTGCCAGCAGCTTAGAGGCAGGGTATGGGGCCAACGTCCTGACTTTC.

The chain couples TRBV5-1 to TRBJ2-7; no definite D call. The CDR3 spans 12 residues. Germline loops: CDR1 SGHRS, CDR2 YFSETQ. V gave up 4 bases and J gave up 6 bases, with 11 bases separating them. The CDR3 bases are TGCGCCAGCAGCACAACCAGGTCCGAGCAGTACTTC. This gives the protein CASSTTRSEQYF.

The V and J genes are TRBV27 and TRBJ2-2; 7 positions agree with TRBD1. Per germline, CDR1 MNHEY and CDR2 SMNVEV (reference sequence). The CDR3 loop spans 16 amino acids. V shed 5 bases, J shed 4 bases, and the junction held 10 bases outside the gene matches. The CDR3 loop reads CASSQPDRDITGELFF. CDR3 bases: TGTGCCAGCAGTCAGCCAGACAGGGACATCACCGGGGAGCTGTTTTTT.

This clone turned up a few times. The genes are TRBV4-3 and TRBJ1-1; possibly TRBD1 for D (6 bases). Germline V lookup: CDR1 LGHNA, CDR2 YSLEER. Deletions cut 3 bases from V and 3 bases from J, with 11 bases between. This CDR3 spans 14 amino acids. The CDR3 spells CASSQDGQYTEAFF. The CDR3 DNA follows: TGCGCCAGCAGCCAGGATGGACAGTACACTGAAGCTTTCTTT.